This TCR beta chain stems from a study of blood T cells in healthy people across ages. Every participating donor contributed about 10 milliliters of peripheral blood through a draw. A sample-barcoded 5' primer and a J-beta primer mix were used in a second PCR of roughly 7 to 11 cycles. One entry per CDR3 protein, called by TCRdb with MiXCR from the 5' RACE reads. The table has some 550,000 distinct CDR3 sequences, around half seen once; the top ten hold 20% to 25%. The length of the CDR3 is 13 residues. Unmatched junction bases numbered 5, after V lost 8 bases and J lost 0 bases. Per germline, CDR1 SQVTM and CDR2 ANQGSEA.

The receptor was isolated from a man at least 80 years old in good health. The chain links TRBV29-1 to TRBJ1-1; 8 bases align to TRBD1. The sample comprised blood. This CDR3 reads CSTRQGLNTEAFF. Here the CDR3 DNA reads TGCAGCACCAGACAGGGGTTGAACACTGAAGCTTTCTTT. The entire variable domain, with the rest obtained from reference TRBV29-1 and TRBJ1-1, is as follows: SAVISQKPSRDICQRGTSLTIQCQVDSQVTMMFWYRQQPGQSLTLIATANQGSEATYESGFVIDKFPISRPNLTFSTLTVSNMSPEDSSIYLCSTRQGLNTEAFFGQGTRLTVV.